This T cell receptor (beta chain) was found in a study of identical twins' blood T cells. This clonotype was seen a few times. MiXCR was run by TCRdb on the 5' RACE reads, yielding one entry per CDR3 protein. The sample has fewer than 450,000 distinct CDR3 sequences, roughly 30% seen once. The CDR3 has 16 residues. Germline CDR1 and CDR2: MNHNS and SASEGT. Trimming shortened V by 4 bases and J by 4 bases, and 16 bases separated the two germline ends. The sample comprised PBMCs. The origin of this receptor is a woman aged 18-49 years in good health. V and J are TRBV6-1 and TRBJ2-2, with no clear D. The CDR3 loop is CASSVQPKFGTGELFF. DNA for the CDR3: TGTGCCAGCAGTGTACAACCCAAATTCGGCACCGGGGAGCTGTTTTTT.